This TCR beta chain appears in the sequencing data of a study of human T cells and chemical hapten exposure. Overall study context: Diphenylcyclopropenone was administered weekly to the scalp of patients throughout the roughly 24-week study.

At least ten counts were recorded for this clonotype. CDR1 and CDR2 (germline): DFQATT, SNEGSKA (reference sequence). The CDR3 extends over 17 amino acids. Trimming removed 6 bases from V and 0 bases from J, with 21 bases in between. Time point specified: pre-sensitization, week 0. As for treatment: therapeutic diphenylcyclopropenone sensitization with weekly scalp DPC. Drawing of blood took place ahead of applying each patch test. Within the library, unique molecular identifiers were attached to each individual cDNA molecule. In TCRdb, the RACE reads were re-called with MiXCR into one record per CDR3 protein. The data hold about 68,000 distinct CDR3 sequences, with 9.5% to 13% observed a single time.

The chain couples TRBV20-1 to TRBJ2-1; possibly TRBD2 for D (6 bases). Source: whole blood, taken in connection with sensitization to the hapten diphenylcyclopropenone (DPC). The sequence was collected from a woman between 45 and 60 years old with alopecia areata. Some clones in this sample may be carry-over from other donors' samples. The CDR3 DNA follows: TGCAGTGCCAGGGATCTTAGCGGAACTTCCTCCTACAATGAGCAGTTCTTC. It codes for CSARDLSGTSSYNEQFF.